The 18 T cell receptor beta chains given below trace back to one sample, sequenced in a study of OX40 agonist ivuxolimab in advanced cancers. TCRdb keeps only in-frame clones here, not all; method: immunoSEQ multiplex PCR. The sample holds about 79,000 clones; around 92% are singletons and the top ten take approximately 7%. Sequencing used CD4+ or CD8+ T cells sorted from blood, obtained in a trial of the OX40 agonist ivuxolimab. The receptors derive from an adult with an advanced solid tumor such as melanoma, head and neck, liver or kidney cancer.

In nucleotides, the CDR3 is TGCGCCAGCAGCCCGACAGGGTTGAGGCCCTACGAGCAGTACTTC. This gives the protein CASSPTGLRPYEQYF. This rearrangement joins TRBV5-1 to TRBJ2-7; 7 bases are shared with TRBD1. The CDR3 is made up of 15 amino acids. V dropped 4 bases and J dropped 2; count of bases not matched to a gene: 9. CDR1 is SGHRS, CDR2 YFSETQ, per germline.

The V call is TRBV28, the J call TRBJ2-2; possible D gene TRBD2, 6 bases. The V gene's germline CDR1 is MDHEN and CDR2 SYDVKM. The CDR3 has 15 residues. V was shortened by 3 bases and J by 0 bases, with 8 bases between the two germline ends. This CDR3 reads CASSFGTPNTGELFF. For the CDR3, the DNA is TGTGCCAGCAGTTTCGGGACTCCGAACACCGGGGAGCTGTTTTTT.

J is TRBJ2-7 and V is TRBV6-6; D gene ambiguous. Looked up from germline, CDR1 is MNHNY and CDR2 is SVGAGI (reference sequence). This CDR3 has 13 amino acids. With 6 bases removed from V and 6 bases from J, the gap between germline ends came to 15 bases. The CDR3 DNA follows: TGTGCCAGCAGGCAGTTCCAGCTCTCCGAGCAGTACTTC. Its translation is CASRQFQLSEQYF.

J is TRBJ2-5 and V is TRBV7-3; D not resolved. This CDR3 contains 11 residues. The V end was cut by 4 bases, the J end by 2 bases, with 2 bases between. CDR1 is SGHTA and CDR2 is FQGTGA in the germline V gene. The CDR3 region is CASSSQETQYF. The CDR3 nucleotides are TGTGCCAGCAGCTCTCAAGAGACCCAGTACTTC.

The chain has TRBV18 and TRBJ1-4, with D unclear. Looked up from germline, CDR1 is KGHSH and CDR2 is LQKENI. Trimming shortened V by 4 bases and J by 0 bases, and 9 bases separated the two germline ends. CDR3 length: 15 residues. CDR3 DNA sequence: TGTGCCAGCTCACTTAGAGGTGCAACTAATGAAAAACTGTTTTTT. Its protein is CASSLRGATNEKLFF.

The V call is TRBV4-1, the J call TRBJ2-7; a possible D gene is TRBD1 (6 bases). Germline V lookup: CDR1 MGHRA, CDR2 YSYEKL. V lost 4 bases and J lost 2, with 15 bases in between. The CDR3 consists of 15 residues. In nucleotides, the CDR3 is TGCGCCAGCAGCCTTTCCGGGACAAATCCCTACGAGCAGTACTTC. Amino acid sequence: CASSLSGTNPYEQYF.

This clone has more than one count but fewer than ten. The chain uses TRBV18 and TRBJ1-1; the D gene is possibly TRBD1 (5 bases). Germline assignment: CDR1 KGHSH and CDR2 LQKENI. This CDR3 comprises 13 residues. The germline V and J ends were trimmed by 5 bases and 0 bases, with 7 bases remaining between them. The CDR3 spells CASSGGVNTEAFF. CDR3 DNA: TGTGCCAGCTCAGGGGGGGTGAACACTGAAGCTTTCTTT.

The chain couples TRBV5-4 to TRBJ2-3; D not certain. The V and J ends lost 2 bases and 0 bases respectively, with 7 bases between them. CDR3 length: 14 amino acids. The germline V gene has CDR1 SGHNT and CDR2 YYREEE (reference sequence). The CDR3 DNA sequence: TGTGCCAGCAGCTTACGGCAAAGCACAGATACGCAGTATTTT. Protein product: CASSLRQSTDTQYF. The entire variable domain, with the rest obtained from reference TRBV5-4 and TRBJ2-3, is as follows: ETGVTQSPTHLIKTRGQQVTLRCSSQSGHNTVSWYQQALGQGPQFIFQYYREEENGRGNFPPRFSGLQFPNYSSELNVNALELDDSALYLCASSLRQSTDTQYFGPGTRLTVL.

V usage is TRBV5-4 and J usage is TRBJ2-1; a weak D match, TRBD1 (6 bases). Trimming removed 4 bases from V and 8 bases from J, with 19 bases in between. The length of the CDR3 is 15 residues. Germline V CDR1 and CDR2: SGHNT, YYREEE (reference sequence). For the CDR3, the DNA is TGTGCCAGCAGCCCCCCGGGACAACTTGATCATGAGCAGTTCTTC. As protein: CASSPPGQLDHEQFF.

This clone was counted a single time. V is TRBV21-1 and J is TRBJ2-7. TRBV21-1 counts as a pseudogene. CDR3 length: 15 residues. The CDR3 sequence is CASSKSGQGGLEQYF. The CDR3 bases are TGTGCCAGCAGCAAATCCGGCCAGGGCGGGCTCGAGCAGTACTTC.

The rearrangement links TRBV11-2 to TRBJ1-4, with D uncertain. There are 17 residues in the CDR3. V dropped 1 base and J dropped 5 bases, with 17 bases sitting between them. The germline gives CDR1 SGHAT, CDR2 FQNNGV. The CDR3 reads CASSLGVRALGNEKLFF. CDR3 bases: TGTGCCAGCAGCTTAGGCGTACGGGCCCTCGGGAATGAAAAACTGTTTTTT.

The gene calls are TRBV6-5 and TRBJ1-6, with 8 bases identical to TRBD1. V was clipped by 0 bases and J by 8 bases; unmatched bases: 3. There are 15 residues in the CDR3. Germline assignment: CDR1 MNHEY and CDR2 SVGAGI. CDR3 sequence: CASSYSGRGHSPLHF. The CDR3 coding sequence is TGTGCCAGCAGTTACTCTGGCAGGGGGCATTCACCCCTCCACTTT.

V usage is TRBV29-1 and J usage is TRBJ1-5; no clear D. V lost 4 bases and J 2 bases, leaving 6 bases between the germline ends. The CDR3 is 12 amino acids. The germline gives CDR1 SQVTM, CDR2 ANQGSEA. The CDR3 sequence: CSVGLRNQPQHF. The DNA for the CDR3 is TGCAGCGTTGGACTCCGCAATCAGCCCCAGCATTTT.

The chain joins TRBV9 to TRBJ2-1; tentatively, D is TRBD1 or TRBD2 (5 bases each). V shed 3 bases and J shed 0 bases, with 13 bases lying between them. The CDR3 totals 16 residues. The germline V gene has CDR1 SGDLS and CDR2 YYNGEE. CDR3 nucleotides: TGTGCCAGCAGCGACAAAAAGGGGAGCTCCTACAATGAGCAGTTCTTC. This sequence encodes CASSDKKGSSYNEQFF.

The V and J genes are TRBV5-1 and TRBJ1-2; D remains ambiguous. Looked up from germline, CDR1 is SGHRS and CDR2 is YFSETQ. Trimming stripped 1 base from V and 0 bases from J, with 7 bases between. The CDR3 consists of 14 residues. CDR3 protein: CASSLNLANYGYTF. In nucleotides, the CDR3 is TGCGCCAGCAGCTTGAATTTGGCTAACTATGGCTACACCTTC.

This chain links TRBV5-6 with TRBJ1-6; 7 nucleotides align to TRBD1. The CDR3 consists of 16 residues. The germline V gene encodes CDR1 SGHDT and CDR2 YYEEEE. The ends lost 0 bases at V and 10 bases at J; junction bases unmatched: 10. CDR3 DNA: TGTGCCAGCAGCTTGGCCTCTTCAGGGGGAGTCTCACCCCTCCACTTT. It yields the protein CASSLASSGGVSPLHF.

The V call is TRBV12-5, the J call TRBJ2-7, with a possible D match to TRBD1 (5 bases). From germline, CDR1 is LGHNT and CDR2 FRNRAP. The germline V and J ends were trimmed by 1 base and 5 bases, with 15 bases remaining between them. This CDR3 contains 15 residues. CDR3 loop: CASGLGLAGSDEQYF. In nucleotides, the CDR3 is TGTGCTAGTGGTTTGGGTCTGGCAGGGTCGGACGAGCAGTACTTC. The full variable domain, its missing parts supplied by reference TRBV12-5 and TRBJ2-7, is DARVTQTPRHKVTEMGQEVTMRCQPILGHNTVFWYRQTMMQGLELLAYFRNRAPLDDSGMPKDRFSAEMPDATLATLKIQPSEPRDSAVYFCASGLGLAGSDEQYFGPGTRLTVT.

This clone was observed once. The J gene is TRBJ1-1, the V gene TRBV6-1; 10 nucleotides line up with TRBD1. The germline V gene has CDR1 MNHNS and CDR2 SASEGT. There are 17 residues in the CDR3. V was clipped by 4 bases and J by 1 base; unmatched bases: 9. This CDR3 is CASSARHRDRGNTEAFF. The CDR3 DNA reads TGTGCCAGCAGTGCTAGACACCGGGACAGGGGGAACACTGAAGCTTTCTTT.